A single sample is the source of the 2 T cell receptor beta chains below, sequenced in a study of technical replicates of blood from several donors. Using immunoSEQ multiplex PCR, the repertoire was profiled, and TCRdb retains in-frame clones only, with some absent. Found here are approximately 82,000 clones, just over 90% of them singletons; the top ten hold 0.25% to 0.35%. Sequenced material: T cells isolated from PBMCs. All receptors derive from a human donor in good health.

The chain recombines TRBV9 with TRBJ2-7; the D is unclear. The CDR3 is 16 amino acids. Germline-derived CDR1 and CDR2 are SGDLS and YYNGEE. The V end lost 0 bases, the J end lost 3 bases, and 16 bases lay between the germline ends. CDR3 nucleotides: TGTGCCAGCAGCGTAGTAAGGAGCAGAGAATTCTACGAGCAGTACTTC. The encoded protein is CASSVVRSREFYEQYF. Looking up the rest from reference TRBV9 and TRBJ2-7 gives the full variable domain: DSGVTQTPKHLITATGQRVTLRCSPRSGDLSVYWYQQSLDQGLQFLIQYYNGEERAKGNILERFSAQQFPDLHSELNLSSLELGDSALYFCASSVVRSREFYEQYFGPGTRLTVT.

Here the CDR3 reads CAWSLQGTHEQYF. The CDR3 nucleotides read TGTGCCTGGAGCCTACAGGGGACCCACGAGCAGTACTTC. This chain connects TRBV30 to TRBJ2-7; 7 nucleotides line up with TRBD1. Losses at the gene ends were 3 bases for V and 5 bases for J; bases not matched to a gene: 7. CDR3 length equals 13 residues. Per the germline V gene, CDR1 is GTSNPN and CDR2 is SVGIG (reference sequence).